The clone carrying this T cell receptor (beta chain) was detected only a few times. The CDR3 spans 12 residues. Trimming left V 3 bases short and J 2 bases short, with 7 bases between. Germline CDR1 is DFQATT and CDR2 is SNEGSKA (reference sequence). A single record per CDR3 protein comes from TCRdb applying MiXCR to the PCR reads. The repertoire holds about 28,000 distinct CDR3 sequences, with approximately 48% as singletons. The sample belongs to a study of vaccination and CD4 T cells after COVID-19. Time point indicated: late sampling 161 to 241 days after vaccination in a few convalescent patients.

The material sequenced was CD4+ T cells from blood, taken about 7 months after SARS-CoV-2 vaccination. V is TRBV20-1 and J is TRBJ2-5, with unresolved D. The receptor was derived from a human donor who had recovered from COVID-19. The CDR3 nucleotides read TGCAGTGCTAGCTGGCTACAAGAGACCCAGTACTTC. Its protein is CSASWLQETQYF.